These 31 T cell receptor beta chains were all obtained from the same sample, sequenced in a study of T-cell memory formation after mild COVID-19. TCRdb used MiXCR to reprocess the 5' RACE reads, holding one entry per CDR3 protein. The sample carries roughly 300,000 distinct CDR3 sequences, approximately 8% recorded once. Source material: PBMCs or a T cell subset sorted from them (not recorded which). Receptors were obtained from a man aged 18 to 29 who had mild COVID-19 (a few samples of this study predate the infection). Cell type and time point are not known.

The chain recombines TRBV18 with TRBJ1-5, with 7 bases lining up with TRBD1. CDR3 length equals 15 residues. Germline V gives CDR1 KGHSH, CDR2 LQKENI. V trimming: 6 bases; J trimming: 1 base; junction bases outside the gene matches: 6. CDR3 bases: TGTGCCAGCTCGCTTCAGGGGGGGAGCAATCAGCCCCAGCATTTT. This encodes CASSLQGGSNQPQHF.

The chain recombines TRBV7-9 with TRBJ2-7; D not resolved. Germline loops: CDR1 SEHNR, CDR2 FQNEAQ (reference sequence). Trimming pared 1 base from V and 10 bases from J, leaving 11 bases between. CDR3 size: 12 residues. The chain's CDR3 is CASSLDVNPQYF. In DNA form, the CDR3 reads TGTGCCAGCAGCTTAGATGTGAACCCCCAGTACTTC.

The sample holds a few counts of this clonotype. CDR3 residues: CASVFSDEQYF. The CDR3 DNA reads as TGCGCCAGCGTATTTAGCGACGAGCAGTACTTC. The rearrangement joins TRBV10-2 to TRBJ2-7, with D perhaps TRBD2 (5 bases). V was cut by 8 bases and J by 5 bases, with 10 bases left in between. The length of the CDR3 is 11 residues. The V gene's germline CDR1 is WSHSY and CDR2 SAAADI.

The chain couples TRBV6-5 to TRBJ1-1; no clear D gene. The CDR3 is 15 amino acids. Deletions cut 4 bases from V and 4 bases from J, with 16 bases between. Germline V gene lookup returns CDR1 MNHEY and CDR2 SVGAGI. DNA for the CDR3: TGTGCCAGCAGTTGGGGTGGAGGGATGGGCACTGAAGCTTTCTTT. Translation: CASSWGGGMGTEAFF.

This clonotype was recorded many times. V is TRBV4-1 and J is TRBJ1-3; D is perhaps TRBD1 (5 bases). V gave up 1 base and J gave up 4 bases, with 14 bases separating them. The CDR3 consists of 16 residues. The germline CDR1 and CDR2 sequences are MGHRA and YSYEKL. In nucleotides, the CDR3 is TGCGCCAGCAGCCAAGGGACCGGGGGAACCGGAAACACCATATATTTT. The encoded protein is CASSQGTGGTGNTIYF.

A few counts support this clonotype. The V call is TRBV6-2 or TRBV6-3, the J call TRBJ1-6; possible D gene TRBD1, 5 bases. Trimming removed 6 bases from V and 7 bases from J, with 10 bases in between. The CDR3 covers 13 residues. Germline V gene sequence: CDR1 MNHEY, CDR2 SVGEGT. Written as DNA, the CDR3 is TGTGCCAGCAGGGGGACGGCAAATTCACCCCTCCACTTT. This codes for CASRGTANSPLHF.

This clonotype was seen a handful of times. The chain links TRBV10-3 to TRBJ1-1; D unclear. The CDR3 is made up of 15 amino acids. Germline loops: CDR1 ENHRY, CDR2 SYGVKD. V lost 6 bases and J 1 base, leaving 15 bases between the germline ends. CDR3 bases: TGTGCCATCAGGGCCTCCGGGATGGGGAACACTGAAGCTTTCTTT. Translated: CAIRASGMGNTEAFF.

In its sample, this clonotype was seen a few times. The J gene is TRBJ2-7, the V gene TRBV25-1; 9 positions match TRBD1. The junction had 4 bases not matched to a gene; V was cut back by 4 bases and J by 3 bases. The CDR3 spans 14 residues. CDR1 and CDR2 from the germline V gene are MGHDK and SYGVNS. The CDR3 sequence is CASSGAGQGYEQYF. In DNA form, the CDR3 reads TGTGCCAGCAGTGGCGCGGGACAGGGCTACGAGCAGTACTTC.

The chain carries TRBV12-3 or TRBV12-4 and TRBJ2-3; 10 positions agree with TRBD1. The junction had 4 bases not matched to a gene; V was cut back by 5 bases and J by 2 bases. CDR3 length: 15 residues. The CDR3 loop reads CASSGDRGFTDTQYF. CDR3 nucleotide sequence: TGTGCCAGCAGTGGGGACAGGGGCTTCACAGATACGCAGTATTTT.

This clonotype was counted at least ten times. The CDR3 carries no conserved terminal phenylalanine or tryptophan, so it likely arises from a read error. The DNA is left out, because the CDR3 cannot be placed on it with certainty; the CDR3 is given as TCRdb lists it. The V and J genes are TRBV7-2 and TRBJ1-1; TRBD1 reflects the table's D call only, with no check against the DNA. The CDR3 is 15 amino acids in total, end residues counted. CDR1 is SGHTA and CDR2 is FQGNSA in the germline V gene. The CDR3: CASSPRATSFKISPL.

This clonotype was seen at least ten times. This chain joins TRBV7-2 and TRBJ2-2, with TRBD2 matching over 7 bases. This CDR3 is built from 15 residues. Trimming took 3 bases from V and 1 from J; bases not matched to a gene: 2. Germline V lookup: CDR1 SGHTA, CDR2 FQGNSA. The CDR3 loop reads CASSFKRGNTGELFF. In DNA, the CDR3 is TGTGCCAGCAGCTTCAAGCGGGGGAACACCGGGGAGCTGTTTTTT. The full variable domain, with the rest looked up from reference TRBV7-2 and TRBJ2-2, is GAGVSQSPSNKVTEKGKDVELRCDPISGHTALYWYRQSLGQGLEFLIYFQGNSAPDKSGLPSDRFSAERTGGSVSTLTIQRTQQEDSAVYLCASSFKRGNTGELFFGEGSRLTVL.

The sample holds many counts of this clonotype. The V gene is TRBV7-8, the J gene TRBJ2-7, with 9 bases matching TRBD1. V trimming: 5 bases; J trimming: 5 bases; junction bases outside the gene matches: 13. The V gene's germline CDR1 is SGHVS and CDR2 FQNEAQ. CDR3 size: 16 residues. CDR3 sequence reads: CASSPRPGQGADEQYF. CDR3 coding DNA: TGTGCCAGCAGCCCCAGGCCGGGACAGGGTGCCGACGAGCAGTACTTC.

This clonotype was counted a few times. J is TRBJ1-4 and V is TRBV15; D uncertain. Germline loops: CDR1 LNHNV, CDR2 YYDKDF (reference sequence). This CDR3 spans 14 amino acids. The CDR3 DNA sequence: TGTGCGACTTGGCGGGGAGGAACTAATGAAAAACTGTTTTTT. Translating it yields CATWRGGTNEKLFF.

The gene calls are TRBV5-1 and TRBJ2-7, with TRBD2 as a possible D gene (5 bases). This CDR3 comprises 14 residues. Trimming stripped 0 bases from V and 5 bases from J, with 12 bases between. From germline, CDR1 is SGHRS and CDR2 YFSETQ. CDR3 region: CASSLGSPEDEQYV. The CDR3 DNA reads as TGCGCCAGCAGCTTGGGTTCCCCGGAGGACGAGCAGTACGTC.

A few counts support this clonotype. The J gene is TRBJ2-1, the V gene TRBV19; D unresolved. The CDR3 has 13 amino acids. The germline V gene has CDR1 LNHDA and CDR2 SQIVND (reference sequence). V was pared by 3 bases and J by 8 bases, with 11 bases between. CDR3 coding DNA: TGTGCCAGTAGTATCATCCATCCCCATGAGCAGTTCTTC. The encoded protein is CASSIIHPHEQFF.

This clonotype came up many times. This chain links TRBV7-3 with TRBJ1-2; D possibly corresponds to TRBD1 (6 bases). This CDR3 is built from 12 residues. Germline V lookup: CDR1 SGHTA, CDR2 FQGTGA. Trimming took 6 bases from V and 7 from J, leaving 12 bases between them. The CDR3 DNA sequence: TGTGCCAGCAGGAGCGGGACATTTGGCTACACCTTC. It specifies CASRSGTFGYTF.

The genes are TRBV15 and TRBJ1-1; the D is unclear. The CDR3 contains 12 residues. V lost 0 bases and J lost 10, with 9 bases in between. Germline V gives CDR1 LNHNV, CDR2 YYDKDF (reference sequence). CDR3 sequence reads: CATSRENRGAFF. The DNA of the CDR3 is TGTGCCACCAGCAGAGAAAACCGGGGAGCTTTCTTT.

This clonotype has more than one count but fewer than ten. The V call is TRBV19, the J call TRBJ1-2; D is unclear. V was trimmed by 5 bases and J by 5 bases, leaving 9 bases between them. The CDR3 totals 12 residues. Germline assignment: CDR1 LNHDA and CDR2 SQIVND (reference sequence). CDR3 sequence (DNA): TGTGCCAGTAGTTGGGCCGAATATGGCTACACCTTC. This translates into CASSWAEYGYTF.

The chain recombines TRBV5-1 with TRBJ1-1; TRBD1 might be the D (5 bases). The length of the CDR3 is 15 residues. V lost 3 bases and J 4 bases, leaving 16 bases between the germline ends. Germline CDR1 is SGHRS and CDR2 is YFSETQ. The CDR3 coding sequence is TGCGCCAGCAGCTCGCGACAGACTAGGGGCACTGAAGCTTTCTTT. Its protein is CASSSRQTRGTEAFF.

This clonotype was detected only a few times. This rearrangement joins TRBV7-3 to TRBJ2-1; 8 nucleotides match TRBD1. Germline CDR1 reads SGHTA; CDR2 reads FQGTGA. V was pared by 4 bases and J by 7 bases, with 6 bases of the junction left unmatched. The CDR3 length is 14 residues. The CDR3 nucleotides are TGTGCCAGCAGCTCCCTGGACAGGGTGAATGAGCAGTTCTTC. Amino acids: CASSSLDRVNEQFF.

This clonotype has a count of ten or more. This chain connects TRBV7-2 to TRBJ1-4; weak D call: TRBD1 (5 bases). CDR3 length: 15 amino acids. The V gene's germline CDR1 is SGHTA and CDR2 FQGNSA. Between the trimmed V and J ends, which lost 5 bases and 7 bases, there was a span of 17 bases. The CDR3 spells CASSPRPTQGEKLFF. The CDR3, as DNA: TGTGCCAGCAGCCCCAGACCAACCCAGGGTGAAAAACTGTTTTTT.

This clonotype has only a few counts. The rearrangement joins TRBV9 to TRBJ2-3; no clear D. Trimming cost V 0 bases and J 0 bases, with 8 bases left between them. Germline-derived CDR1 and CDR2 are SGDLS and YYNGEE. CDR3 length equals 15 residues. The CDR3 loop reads CASSVVVGSTDTQYF. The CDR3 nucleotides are TGTGCCAGCAGCGTAGTGGTGGGAAGCACAGATACGCAGTATTTT.

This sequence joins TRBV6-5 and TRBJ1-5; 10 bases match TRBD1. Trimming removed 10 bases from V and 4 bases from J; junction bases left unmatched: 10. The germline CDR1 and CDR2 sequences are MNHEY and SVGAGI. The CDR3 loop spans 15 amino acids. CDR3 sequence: CATSPGTGANQPQHF. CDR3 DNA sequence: TGTGCCACCTCTCCAGGGACAGGGGCGAATCAGCCCCAGCATTTT.

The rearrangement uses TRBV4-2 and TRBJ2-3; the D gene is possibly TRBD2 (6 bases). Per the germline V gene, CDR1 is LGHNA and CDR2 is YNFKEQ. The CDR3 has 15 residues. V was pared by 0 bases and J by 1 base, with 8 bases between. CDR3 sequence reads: CASSQEPGGTDTQYF. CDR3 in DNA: TGTGCCAGCAGCCAAGAACCGGGGGGCACAGATACGCAGTATTTT.

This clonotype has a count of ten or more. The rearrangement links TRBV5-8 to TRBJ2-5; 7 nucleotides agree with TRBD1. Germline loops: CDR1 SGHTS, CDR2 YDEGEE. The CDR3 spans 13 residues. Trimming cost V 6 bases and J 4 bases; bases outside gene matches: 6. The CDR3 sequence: CASNQQGRETQYF. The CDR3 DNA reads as TGTGCCAGCAACCAACAGGGGAGAGAGACCCAGTACTTC.

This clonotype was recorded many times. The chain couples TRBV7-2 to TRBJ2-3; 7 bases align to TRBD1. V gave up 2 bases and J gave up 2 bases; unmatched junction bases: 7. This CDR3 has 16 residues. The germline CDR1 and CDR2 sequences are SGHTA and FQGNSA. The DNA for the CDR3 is TGTGCCAGCAGCTTAACAGGGGTTTCCTTCACAGATACGCAGTATTTT. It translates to CASSLTGVSFTDTQYF.

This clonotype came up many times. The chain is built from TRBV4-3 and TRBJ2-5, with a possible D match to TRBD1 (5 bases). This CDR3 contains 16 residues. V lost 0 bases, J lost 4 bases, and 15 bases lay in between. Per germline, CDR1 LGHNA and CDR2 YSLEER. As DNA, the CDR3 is TGCGCCAGCAGCCAAGATTTCGGAAGGGGCGGAGAGACCCAGTACTTC. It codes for CASSQDFGRGGETQYF.

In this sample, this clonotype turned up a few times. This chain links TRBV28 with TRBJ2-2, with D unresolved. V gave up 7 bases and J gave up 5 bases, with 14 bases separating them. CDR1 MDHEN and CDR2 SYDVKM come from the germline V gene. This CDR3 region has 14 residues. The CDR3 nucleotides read TGTGCCAGCACCCAACAAGGGTGGACCGGGGAGCTGTTTTTT. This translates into CASTQQGWTGELFF. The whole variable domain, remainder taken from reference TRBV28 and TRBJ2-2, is DVKVTQSSRYLVKRTGEKVFLECVQDMDHENMFWYRQDPGLGLRLIYFSYDVKMKEKGDIPEGYSVSREKKERFSLILESASTNQTSMYLCASTQQGWTGELFFGEGSRLTVL.

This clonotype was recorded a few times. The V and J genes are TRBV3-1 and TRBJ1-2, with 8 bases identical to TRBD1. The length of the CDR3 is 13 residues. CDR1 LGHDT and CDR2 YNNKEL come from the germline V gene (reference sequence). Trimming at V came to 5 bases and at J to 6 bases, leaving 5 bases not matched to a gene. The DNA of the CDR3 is TGTGCCAGCAGCGACAGGGGACCTAATGGCTACACCTTC. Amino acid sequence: CASSDRGPNGYTF.

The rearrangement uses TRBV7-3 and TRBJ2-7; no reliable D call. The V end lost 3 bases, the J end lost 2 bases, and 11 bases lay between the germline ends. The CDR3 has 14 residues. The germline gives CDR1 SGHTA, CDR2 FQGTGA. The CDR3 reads CASSFPGVAYEQYV. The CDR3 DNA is TGTGCCAGCAGCTTCCCTGGGGTTGCCTACGAGCAGTACGTC.

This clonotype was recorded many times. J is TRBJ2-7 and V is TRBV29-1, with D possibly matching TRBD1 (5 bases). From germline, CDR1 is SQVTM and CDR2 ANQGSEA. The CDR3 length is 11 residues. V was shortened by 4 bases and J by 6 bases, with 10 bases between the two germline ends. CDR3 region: CSVATGAEQYF. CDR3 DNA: TGCAGCGTTGCTACAGGTGCCGAGCAGTACTTC.